These 32 T cell receptor beta chains share one sample of origin, sequenced in a study of blood T cell repertoires in COVID-19. Repertoires were generated with immunoSEQ multiplex PCR, while TCRdb's copy carries only in-frame clones and drops some. The sample lists more than 70,000 clones, around nine tenths seen once, with roughly 6.5% in the top ten. Sequencing was performed on peripheral blood. The receptors here all came from a man in his sixties with acute or convalescent COVID-19.

The chain has TRBV19 and TRBJ2-1, with TRBD2 identical over 8 bases. This CDR3 is 10 amino acids long. Germline values: CDR1 LNHDA, CDR2 SQIVND (reference sequence). The J segment lost 10 bases and the V segment lost 8 bases, leaving 1 base of the junction unmatched. CDR3 bases: TGTGCCAGTGGCGGGGGGGAGCAGTTCTTC. This translates into CASGGGEQFF.

This chain links TRBV7-2 with TRBJ1-5; D might be TRBD1 (5 bases). The CDR3 runs to 16 residues. The V gene's germline CDR1 is SGHTA and CDR2 FQGNSA. Trimming cost V 4 bases and J 0 bases, with 13 bases left between them. The CDR3 nucleotides read TGTGCCAGCAGCTGGCCGTTGGGGGGTAGCAATCAGCCCCAGCATTTT. This sequence encodes CASSWPLGGSNQPQHF.

This clone was seen a few times. The J gene is TRBJ2-5, the V gene TRBV5-6; D ambiguous. This CDR3 comprises 12 residues. CDR1 is SGHDT, CDR2 YYEEEE, per germline. V was trimmed by 0 bases and J by 6 bases, leaving 6 bases between them. CDR3 region: CASSLARQTQYF. In DNA form, the CDR3 reads TGTGCCAGCAGCTTGGCGCGGCAGACCCAGTACTTC.

V usage is TRBV18 and J usage is TRBJ2-2; 8 bases are a match to TRBD1. In germline, CDR1 is KGHSH, CDR2 LQKENI. V lost 3 bases and J lost 1; bases outside the gene matches: 1. The CDR3 is 15 residues long. The CDR3 protein is CASSPGTGNTGELFF. The CDR3 nucleotides are TGTGCCAGCTCACCCGGGACAGGGAACACCGGGGAGCTGTTTTTT.

V gene TRBV19 combines with J gene TRBJ2-1, with 8 bases lining up with TRBD2. Trimming took 1 base from V and 4 from J; bases not matched to a gene: 18. This CDR3 is built from 20 residues. CDR1 LNHDA and CDR2 SQIVND come from the germline V gene (reference sequence). Here the CDR3 reads CASSIVKGGTSGRRYNEQFF. The CDR3 DNA reads TGTGCCAGTAGTATAGTAAAGGGTGGAACTAGCGGCCGCAGGTACAATGAGCAGTTCTTC.

The rearrangement joins TRBV10-3 to TRBJ1-4; perhaps TRBD1 as D (5 bases). The CDR3 sequence is 15 residues long. V lost 3 bases to trimming and J lost 3 bases, with 11 bases between them. Germline V gene lookup returns CDR1 ENHRY and CDR2 SYGVKD. CDR3 in amino acids: CAISDRGGSNEKLFF. The CDR3 DNA sequence: TGTGCCATCAGTGACCGGGGGGGATCTAATGAAAAACTGTTTTTT.

This sequence joins TRBV6-4 and TRBJ1-1; perhaps TRBD1 as D (5 bases). The V end was cut by 5 bases, the J end by 3 bases, with 10 bases between. Per the germline V gene, CDR1 is MRHNA and CDR2 is SNTAGT. CDR3 length: 13 residues. The CDR3 reads CASSRRGDTEAFF. The DNA of the CDR3 is TGTGCCAGCAGTCGACGGGGGGACACTGAAGCTTTCTTT.

This clone appeared a single time. This rearrangement joins TRBV24-1 to TRBJ2-3, with TRBD2 identical over 11 bases. CDR3 length equals 15 residues. The V gene end was trimmed by 4 bases and the J gene end by 6 bases; junction bases not matched to a gene: 5. The V gene's germline CDR1 is KGHDR and CDR2 SFDVKD. CDR3 protein: CATSEASSGGDTQYF. The CDR3 coding sequence is TGTGCCACCAGTGAAGCCTCTAGCGGGGGGGATACGCAGTATTTT.

V and J are TRBV7-2 and TRBJ2-3; 10 nucleotides match TRBD2. V shed 6 bases, J shed 2 bases, and the junction held 2 bases outside the gene matches. The germline CDR1 and CDR2 sequences are SGHTA and FQGNSA. The CDR3 contains 14 residues. The CDR3 sequence is CASRAGGATDTQYF. As DNA, the CDR3 is TGTGCCAGCAGAGCGGGGGGGGCCACAGATACGCAGTATTTT.

V and J are TRBV9 and TRBJ2-1, with D uncertain. The germline V gene encodes CDR1 SGDLS and CDR2 YYNGEE. CDR3 size: 15 residues. Trimming took off 0 bases at V and 4 bases at J, with 11 bases between the two ends. Here the CDR3 DNA reads TGTGCCAGCAGCGTAGCCGGGTCGAATTACAATGAGCAGTTCTTC. Translating it yields CASSVAGSNYNEQFF.

The chain has TRBV6-5 and TRBJ2-2, with 14 bases that match TRBD2. The CDR3 has 14 amino acids. The J segment lost 8 bases and the V segment lost 8 bases, leaving 4 bases of the junction unmatched. Germline values: CDR1 MNHEY, CDR2 SVGAGI. The CDR3 reads CASGGLAGAGELFF. The CDR3 DNA sequence: TGTGCCAGCGGGGGACTAGCGGGAGCAGGGGAGCTGTTTTTT.

The V and J genes are TRBV20-1 and TRBJ2-7, with D hard to call. The germline V gene encodes CDR1 DFQATT and CDR2 SNEGSKA (reference sequence). V lost 6 bases to trimming and J lost 3 bases, with 9 bases between them. The CDR3 spans 11 residues. CDR3 amino acids: CSALLVYEQYF. The DNA for the CDR3 is TGCAGTGCGCTACTGGTCTACGAGCAGTACTTC.

The J gene is TRBJ2-1, the V gene TRBV11-2; 10 nucleotides line up with TRBD2. CDR3 length: 15 residues. Germline V gene lookup returns CDR1 SGHAT and CDR2 FQNNGV. Germline trimming cut 3 bases from V and 5 bases from J; bases unmatched to any gene: 4. The CDR3 region has the DNA TGTGCCAGCAGCTTCGGGGGACTAGCGAACAATGAGCAGTTCTTC. This codes for CASSFGGLANNEQFF.

The chain recombines TRBV6-5 with TRBJ2-1; 9 nucleotides match TRBD2. Trimming took 4 bases from V and 5 from J; bases not matched to a gene: 9. The germline V gene has CDR1 MNHEY and CDR2 SVGAGI. This CDR3 region has 16 residues. CDR3 sequence reads: CASSSPTSGAHNEQFF. The CDR3 DNA sequence: TGTGCCAGCAGTTCCCCGACTAGCGGAGCTCACAATGAGCAGTTCTTC.

The CDR3 loop is CASSGEVGGELFF. The CDR3 coding sequence is TGCGCCAGCAGTGGGGAGGTCGGCGGGGAGCTGTTTTTT. This rearrangement joins TRBV10-2 to TRBJ2-2; D might be TRBD2 (6 bases). The V and J ends lost 4 bases and 7 bases respectively, with 10 bases between them. This CDR3 has 13 amino acids. Germline V gives CDR1 WSHSY, CDR2 SAAADI.

This clone occurred once. The gene calls are TRBV11-2 and TRBJ2-3; the D is unclear. Germline values: CDR1 SGHAT, CDR2 FQNNGV. V lost 2 bases and J 6 bases, leaving 9 bases between the germline ends. This CDR3 has 13 amino acids. CDR3 bases: TGTGCCAGCAGCTTAATACCCGCGGATACGCAGTATTTT. This gives the protein CASSLIPADTQYF.

J is TRBJ2-1 and V is TRBV5-1, with a weak D call TRBD2 (6 bases). V lost 2 bases to trimming and J lost 8 bases, with 20 bases between them. Germline loops: CDR1 SGHRS, CDR2 YFSETQ. The CDR3 has 16 residues. The CDR3 here is CASSLAGTGVGDEQFF. The CDR3 DNA is TGCGCCAGCAGCTTAGCCGGGACGGGGGTCGGCGATGAGCAGTTCTTC.

V usage is TRBV5-4 and J usage is TRBJ2-3; TRBD2 matches 10 bases. Germline CDR1 SGHNT, CDR2 YYREEE (reference sequence). This CDR3 region has 16 residues. The V segment lost 3 bases and the J segment 4 bases; nucleotides outside the gene matches: 8. CDR3 amino acids: CASSSPGLAIADTQYF. CDR3 nucleotides: TGTGCCAGCAGCTCTCCGGGACTAGCGATCGCAGATACGCAGTATTTT.

The genes are TRBV19 and TRBJ2-2; TRBD2 agrees at 7 bases. The J segment lost 7 bases and the V segment lost 3 bases, leaving 26 bases of the junction unmatched. The CDR3 totals 21 residues. Germline-derived CDR1 and CDR2 are LNHDA and SQIVND (reference sequence). The CDR3 DNA is TGTGCCAGTAGTATGCCCGCAGTAATGCTAGGCGGGAGAGGTTTACACGGGGAGCTGTTTTTT. Translating it yields CASSMPAVMLGGRGLHGELFF.

The chain couples TRBV19 to TRBJ2-3; D call uncertain. This CDR3 is 12 amino acids long. Germline V lookup: CDR1 LNHDA, CDR2 SQIVND (reference sequence). Trimming cost V 6 bases and J 2 bases, with 6 bases left between them. CDR3 nucleotide sequence: TGTGCCAGTAGGGCCCTCACAGATACGCAGTATTTT. Translating gives CASRALTDTQYF.

The chain is built from TRBV9 and TRBJ2-3; 11 bases are a match to TRBD2. Germline CDR1 and CDR2: SGDLS and YYNGEE. Losses at the gene ends were 4 bases for V and 4 bases for J; bases not matched to a gene: 8. This CDR3 spans 16 amino acids. This chain's CDR3 is CASSRQASGRSDTQYF. CDR3 sequence (DNA): TGTGCCAGCAGCCGGCAGGCTAGCGGGAGGTCAGATACGCAGTATTTT.

The chain recombines TRBV19 with TRBJ1-5, with a tentative D call TRBD1 (5 bases). The CDR3 runs to 15 residues. The ends were cut back, 2 bases at V and 6 bases at J, with 14 bases in the middle. From germline, CDR1 is LNHDA and CDR2 SQIVND (reference sequence). In DNA form, the CDR3 reads TGTGCCAGTAGTATAAATGGGGGGGAGGGTCAGCCCCAGCATTTT. As protein: CASSINGGEGQPQHF. Filled out from reference TRBV19 and TRBJ1-5, the complete variable domain reads DGGITQSPKYLFRKEGQNVTLSCEQNLNHDAMYWYRQDPGQGLRLIYYSQIVNDFQKGDIAEGYSVSREKKESFPLTVTSAQKNPTAFYLCASSINGGEGQPQHFGDGTRLSIL.

V gene TRBV19 combines with J gene TRBJ1-6, with 8 bases identical to TRBD1. With V trimmed by 5 bases and J by 7 bases, 10 bases remained unmatched. The CDR3 is 16 amino acids. CDR1 is LNHDA and CDR2 is SQIVND in the germline V gene (reference sequence). The CDR3 DNA reads as TGTGCCAGTAGTGCCTCCAGGACAGGGAGAAATTCACCCCTCCACTTT. Protein sequence: CASSASRTGRNSPLHF.

The genes are TRBV5-1 and TRBJ2-7; the D gene is possibly TRBD2 (5 bases). Trimming shortened V by 1 base and J by 3 bases, and 17 bases separated the two germline ends. The CDR3 is made up of 16 amino acids. Germline V gene data show CDR1 as SGHRS and CDR2 as YFSETQ. The CDR3 DNA is TGCGCCAGCAGCTTGTTCCCCCTACCGGGGATCTACGAGCAGTACTTC. This translates into CASSLFPLPGIYEQYF.

Only a few counts were recorded for this clone. The gene calls are TRBV24-1 and TRBJ2-5, with a weak D call TRBD2 (8 bases). CDR3 length: 17 residues. V shed 2 bases and J shed 5 bases, with 20 bases lying between them. From germline, CDR1 is KGHDR and CDR2 SFDVKD. The CDR3 coding sequence is TGTGCCACCAGTGATTCGGGGGACAGCGGGGGTGAGGAGACCCAGTACTTC. This sequence encodes CATSDSGDSGGEETQYF.

This clone has more than one count but fewer than ten. The V gene is TRBV2, the J gene TRBJ1-6, with D unclear. V gave up 6 bases and J gave up 6 bases, with 15 bases separating them. The CDR3 consists of 15 residues. Germline lookup yields CDR1 SNHLY and CDR2 FYNNEI. CDR3 nucleotide sequence: TGTGCCAGCAGATACGCGATTCGGAGTAATTCACCCCTCCACTTT. Protein product: CASRYAIRSNSPLHF.

The chain uses TRBV19 and TRBJ1-2; 9 nucleotides agree with TRBD1. V shed 9 bases, J shed 8 bases, and the junction held 7 bases outside the gene matches. Looked up from germline, CDR1 is LNHDA and CDR2 is SQIVND (reference sequence). The CDR3 length is 12 residues. Here the CDR3 reads CASQQGAGGYTF. The CDR3 DNA is TGTGCCAGCCAACAGGGGGCAGGGGGCTACACCTTC.

The chain couples TRBV18 to TRBJ1-5; 7 bases align to TRBD1. This CDR3 has 13 amino acids. Germline V gene sequence: CDR1 KGHSH, CDR2 LQKENI. J was trimmed by 5 bases and V by 4 bases; bases with no gene match: 2. The chain's CDR3 is CASSRDRDQPQHF. The CDR3 coding sequence is TGTGCCAGCTCACGAGACAGGGATCAGCCCCAGCATTTT.

This chain links TRBV2 with TRBJ1-2, with D uncertain. CDR1 is SNHLY and CDR2 is FYNNEI in the germline V gene. Trimming pared 7 bases from V and 4 bases from J, leaving 7 bases between. The CDR3 has 11 amino acids. The CDR3 bases are TGTGCCAGCAACGGCGGCTATGGCTACACCTTC. Amino acids: CASNGGYGYTF.

The gene calls are TRBV6-2 or TRBV6-3 and TRBJ2-4, with TRBD2 matching 7 bases. This CDR3 comprises 17 residues. J gave up 3 bases and V 2 bases, and 10 bases lay outside the gene matches. Germline values: CDR1 MNHEY, CDR2 SVGEGT. For the CDR3, the DNA is TGTGCCAGCAGTTACATTCAAGCTAGCGGTTACAAAAACATTCAGTACTTC. This translates into CASSYIQASGYKNIQYF.

This chain links TRBV7-6 with TRBJ2-3; 7 bases map to TRBD2. V was pared by 5 bases and J by 6 bases, with 17 bases of the junction left unmatched. The CDR3 runs 17 residues. Germline V gene lookup returns CDR1 SGHVS and CDR2 FNYEAQ. The CDR3 protein is CASSPMASGRASDTQYF. In nucleotides, the CDR3 is TGTGCCAGCAGCCCTATGGCGAGTGGGAGGGCCAGTGATACGCAGTATTTT.

This chain connects TRBV11-2 to TRBJ2-7; 7 nucleotides line up with TRBD1. Looked up from germline, CDR1 is SGHAT and CDR2 is FQNNGV. The CDR3 length is 15 residues. V lost 1 base and J lost 0; bases outside the gene matches: 3. DNA for the CDR3: TGTGCCAGCAGCTTAGTTGGGGACAGCTCCTACGAGCAGTACTTC. Translated, it gives CASSLVGDSSYEQYF.